These T cell receptor beta chains were read from a single sample in a study of shared clonotypes between healthy human individuals. Data came from immunoSEQ multiplex PCR; TCRdb stores just in-frame clones and leaves some out. The repertoire holds almost 700,000 clones, 92% seen once, with 24% in the top ten. The specimen sequenced was naive CD8+ T cells sorted from blood. These TCRs come from a man aged 30 to 45 in good health. Both conserved end residues are part of each CDR3. The D gene is left open where the match is weak. Clone size is not always given. Where it is, it says once, few, many or a class for expanded clones.

v_gene	abundance	j_gene	d_gene	CDR3nt	CDR3aa
TRBV5-4	-	TRBJ2-7	-	TGTGCCAGCAGCCCCTCGACCGGATACCTAACCTACGAGCAGTACTTC	CASSPSTGYLTYEQYF
TRBV27	once	TRBJ2-7	-	TGTGCCAGCAGTTTAGCGGCCAGGGGTTCTGCATACGAGCAGTACTTC	CASSLAARGSAYEQYF
TRBV7-2	-	TRBJ2-7	-	TGTGCCAGCAGCTTAGATGCAGGGGAGAGCTCCTACGAGCAGTACTTC	CASSLDAGESSYEQYF
TRBV7-9	-	TRBJ2-1	TRBD2	TGTGCCAGCGTCTCGACTAGCGGGAGTAATGAGCAGTTCTTC	CASVSTSGSNEQFF
TRBV5-4	-	TRBJ2-7	-	TGTGCCAGCAGCCGAGGGGAGACCTACGAGCAGTACTTC	CASSRGETYEQYF
TRBV9	-	TRBJ1-2	-	TGTGCCAGCAAATCGGGCCATGGCTACACCTTC	CASKSGHGYTF
TRBV18	-	TRBJ2-7	-	TGTGCCAGCTCACCAAAGCAGTACTTC	CASSPKQYF
TRBV10-1	-	TRBJ2-3	TRBD2	TGCGCCAGCAACCCTAGCGGGACCGCAGATACGCAGTATTTT	CASNPSGTADTQYF
TRBV9	-	TRBJ2-1	TRBD2	TGTGCCAGCAGCTTCCGGGACTATAACTACAATGAGCAGTTCTTC	CASSFRDYNYNEQFF
TRBV29-1	-	TRBJ2-1	TRBD2	TGCAGCGTGACAAGGGAGGGTGGGTGGAATGAGCAGTTCTTC	CSVTREGGWNEQFF
TRBV27	-	TRBJ1-1	TRBD1	TGTGCCAGCAGGAAAAACGCAGGGGGCGCGGACACTGAAGCTTTCTTT	CASRKNAGGADTEAFF
TRBV4-1	-	TRBJ2-7	-	TGCGCCAGCAGCCCCCTTACGGGTTCGCAGTACTTC	CASSPLTGSQYF
TRBV2	-	TRBJ2-7	TRBD2	TGTGCCAGCAGTGAAGGGGGACTAGCGGCCAACTACGAGCAGTACTTC	CASSEGGLAANYEQYF
TRBV6-1	-	TRBJ2-2	-	TGTGCCAGCTGGGGCCGCGGGGTCGACACCGGGGAGCTGTTTTTT	CASWGRGVDTGELFF
TRBV29-1	once	TRBJ2-5	TRBD1	TGCAGCGTGGAGGGGACAGGCCAAGAGACCCAGTACTTC	CSVEGTGQETQYF
TRBV11-2	-	TRBJ2-7	-	TGTGCCAGCAGCTTAGATGGCCGTGAGCAGTACTTC	CASSLDGREQYF
TRBV27	-	TRBJ2-7	-	TGTGCCAGCAGTTTTATCGATACCCCCTACGAGCAGTACTTC	CASSFIDTPYEQYF
TRBV2	-	TRBJ2-2	-	TGTGCCAGCAGCGCGGGCCGAACGGCCGGGGAGCTGTTTTTT	CASSAGRTAGELFF
TRBV7-6	-	TRBJ2-7	TRBD2	TGTGCCAGCAGCCCCGTAGCGGGGAGCTCCTACGAGCAGTACTTC	CASSPVAGSSYEQYF
TRBV5-1	-	TRBJ2-1	-	TGCGCCAGCAGCTTGGACTACAATGAGCAGTTCTTC	CASSLDYNEQFF
TRBV11-2	-	TRBJ1-1	-	TGTGCCAGCAGCTCAGTGATAGGGGGGAGGGAGGCTTTCTTT	CASSSVIGGREAFF
TRBV7-2	once	TRBJ2-3	-	TGTGCCAGCAGCCCTTGGACAGACAGCACAGATACGCAGTATTTT	CASSPWTDSTDTQYF
TRBV19	-	TRBJ1-1	-	TGTGCCAGTGTCGGGTGGGCAGGGAGAACGAACACTGAAGCTTTCTTT	CASVGWAGRTNTEAFF
TRBV16	-	TRBJ2-3	TRBD2	TGTGCCAGCAGCCAGTTAGCGGGAGACACAGATACGCAGTATTTT	CASSQLAGDTDTQYF
TRBV27	once	TRBJ2-1	TRBD2	TGTGCCAGCAGTTTAACTAGCGGGAGGAATGAGCAGTTCTTC	CASSLTSGRNEQFF
TRBV18	-	TRBJ2-2	-	TGTGCCAGCTCACTCTCCGACACCGGGGAGCTGTTTTTT	CASSLSDTGELFF
TRBV7-2	-	TRBJ2-7	TRBD1	TGTGCCAGCAGCCGCAGGGGGTCTTACGAGCAGTACTTC	CASSRRGSYEQYF
TRBV12-2	-	TRBJ2-7	-	TGTGCAAGTCGCCCGAGGTACCACAACTACGAGCAGTACTTC	CASRPRYHNYEQYF
TRBV4-1	-	TRBJ2-7	TRBD1	TGCGCCAGCAGCCTACAGACAGGGGCTACGGACGAGCAGTACTTC	CASSLQTGATDEQYF
TRBV9	few	TRBJ2-7	TRBD2	TGTGCCAGCAGCGTAGTAGCGGGAGACTACGAGCAGTACTTC	CASSVVAGDYEQYF
TRBV19	-	TRBJ1-2	-	TGTGCCAGTAGTATAGCTAACTATGGCTACACCTTC	CASSIANYGYTF
TRBV4-1	-	TRBJ2-7	-	TGCGCCAGCAGCCAAACAGGCTACGAGCAGTACTTC	CASSQTGYEQYF
TRBV15	once	TRBJ2-3	-	TGTGCCACCAGCTTCTTTGCTGCAGATACGCAGTATTTT	CATSFFAADTQYF
TRBV9	-	TRBJ2-7	-	TGTGCCAGCAGCGTGGGACCCGCGAGCGAGCAGTACTTC	CASSVGPASEQYF
TRBV15	-	TRBJ2-7	-	TGTGCCACCAGCAGAGTAAGAGAGTACGAGCAGTACTTC	CATSRVREYEQYF
TRBV29-1	-	TRBJ2-5	-	TGCAGCGTTGCCCCTATTGCCCAAGAGACCCAGTACTTC	CSVAPIAQETQYF
TRBV6-1	-	TRBJ2-7	-	TGTGCCAGCAGGGACTACGGGACGGGATTCTACGAGCAGTACTTC	CASRDYGTGFYEQYF
TRBV10-3	-	TRBJ2-5	TRBD1	TGTGCCATCAGTGATCGAGGGGGCGGCGTGGAGACCCAGTACTTC	CAISDRGGGVETQYF
TRBV6-1	-	TRBJ2-1	-	TGTGCCAGCAGTGAACTATCAGTCCACAATGAGCAGTTCTTC	CASSELSVHNEQFF
TRBV27	-	TRBJ2-2	-	TGTGCCAGCAGTTTATTGGGGGGTCACACCGGGGAGCTGTTTTTT	CASSLLGGHTGELFF
TRBV7-9	-	TRBJ2-1	TRBD2	TGTGCCGGTAGGAATGAGCGGGAAAAAAGTGTCAATGAGCAGTTCTTC	CAGRNEREKSVNEQFF
TRBV7-9	-	TRBJ2-3	-	TGTGCCAGCAGCTCGTCCGGGGCGGGCACAGATACGCAGTATTTT	CASSSSGAGTDTQYF
TRBV28	-	TRBJ2-3	-	TGTGCCAGCAGTTTGCCTCCCAGAACTAGGGGCACAGATACGCAGTATTTT	CASSLPPRTRGTDTQYF
TRBV10-3	-	TRBJ1-2	-	TGTGCCATCAGTGACGAGGGGGAGTACTATGGCTACACCTTC	CAISDEGEYYGYTF
TRBV11-3	-	TRBJ1-2	-	TGTGCCACGGGCTGGATAGGACAAAGGGTTGTGTTTAATGGCTACACCTTC	CATGWIGQRVVFNGYTF
TRBV7-9	-	TRBJ2-7	TRBD1	TGTGCCAGCAGCTTAGACAGGGGCTACGAGCAGTACTTC	CASSLDRGYEQYF
TRBV19	-	TRBJ2-7	TRBD1	TGTGCCAGTATGATTGGACAGGGTAATATCGTCTACGAGCAGTACTTC	CASMIGQGNIVYEQYF
TRBV15	once	TRBJ2-1	-	TGTGCCACCAGCAGAGGGATGGACAGCGACAATGAGCAGTTCTTC	CATSRGMDSDNEQFF
TRBV4-3	-	TRBJ2-7	TRBD2	TGCGCCAGCAGCCAAGGGACTAGCGGGAGACAGGACGAGCAGTACTTC	CASSQGTSGRQDEQYF
TRBV10-2	-	TRBJ2-7	TRBD1	TGCGCCAGCAGTCCGCGACAGGGGTACTACGAGCAGTACTTC	CASSPRQGYYEQYF
TRBV28	-	TRBJ2-7	TRBD1	TGTGCCAGCAGTTTTTGGGGAACAGGGGACCACGAGCAGTACTTC	CASSFWGTGDHEQYF
TRBV6-1	-	TRBJ2-7	TRBD1	TGTGCCAGCATACCGGGACAGGGCTACTACGAGCAGTACTTC	CASIPGQGYYEQYF
TRBV6-1	-	TRBJ2-7	-	TGTGCCAGCAGCGCCTACGAGCAGTACTTC	CASSAYEQYF